This TCR beta chain was sequenced for a study of cytomegalovirus exposure and HLA in healthy donors. Researchers ran the PCR with 60 Vbeta and 13 Jbeta primers. The method was immunoSEQ multiplex PCR; TCRdb's version includes in-frame clones alone and lacks a portion of them. The sample lists under 150,000 clones; 70% to 85% were seen once. Donors in the study were healthy people who gave bone marrow. Study-level results: In vitro experiments confirmed that three CMV-associated chains were specific for CMV antigens.

This clone has more than one count but fewer than ten. Its antigen is unidentified. This CDR3 is built from 13 residues. The V segment lost 1 base and the J segment 8 bases; nucleotides outside the gene matches: 4. The V gene's germline CDR1 is LNHDA and CDR2 SQIVND (reference sequence). The specimen sequenced was PBMCs. This clonotype was obtained from a man aged 50 to 59 in good health and CMV-seronegative. The rearrangement uses TRBV19 and TRBJ1-2; TRBD1 matches 7 bases. CDR3 DNA sequence: TGTGCCAGTAGTATAGTAGGGACAGACGGCTACACCTTC. It encodes CASSIVGTDGYTF.